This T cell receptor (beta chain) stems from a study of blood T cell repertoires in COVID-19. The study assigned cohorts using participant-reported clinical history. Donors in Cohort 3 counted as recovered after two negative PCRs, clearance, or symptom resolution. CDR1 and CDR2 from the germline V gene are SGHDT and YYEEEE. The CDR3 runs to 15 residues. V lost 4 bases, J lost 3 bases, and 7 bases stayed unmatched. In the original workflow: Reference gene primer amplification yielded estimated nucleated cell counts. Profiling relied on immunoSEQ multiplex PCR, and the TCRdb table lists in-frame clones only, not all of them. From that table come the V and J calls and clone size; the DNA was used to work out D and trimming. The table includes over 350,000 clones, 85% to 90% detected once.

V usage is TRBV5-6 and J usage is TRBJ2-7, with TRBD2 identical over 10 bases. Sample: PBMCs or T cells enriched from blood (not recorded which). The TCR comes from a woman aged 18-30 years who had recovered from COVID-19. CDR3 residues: CASSRPSGGVYEQYF. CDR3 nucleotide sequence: TGTGCCAGCAGCCGCCCTAGCGGGGGAGTCTACGAGCAGTACTTC.